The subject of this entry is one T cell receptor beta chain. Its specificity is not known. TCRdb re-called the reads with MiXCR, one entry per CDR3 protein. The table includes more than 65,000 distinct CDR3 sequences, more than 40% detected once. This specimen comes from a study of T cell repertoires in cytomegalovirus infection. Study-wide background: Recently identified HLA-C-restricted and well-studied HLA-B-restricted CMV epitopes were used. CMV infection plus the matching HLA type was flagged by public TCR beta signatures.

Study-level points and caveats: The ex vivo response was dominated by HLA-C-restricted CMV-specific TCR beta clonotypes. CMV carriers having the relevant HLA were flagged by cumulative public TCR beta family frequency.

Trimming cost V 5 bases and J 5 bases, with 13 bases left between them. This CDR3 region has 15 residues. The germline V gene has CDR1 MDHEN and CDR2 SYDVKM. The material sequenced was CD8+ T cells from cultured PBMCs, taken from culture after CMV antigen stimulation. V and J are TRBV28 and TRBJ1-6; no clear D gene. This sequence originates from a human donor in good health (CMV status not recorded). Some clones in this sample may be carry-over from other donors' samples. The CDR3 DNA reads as TGTGCCAGCAGTCGTCCGGCCGGCCATAATTCACCCCTCCACTTT. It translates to CASSRPAGHNSPLHF.